This T cell receptor beta chain was captured in a study of shared clonotypes between healthy human individuals (dated by TCRdb to the early 2020s). Broadly, across the study: The cohort comprised a couple of women and a few men aged 18 to 49 years. Between about 0.94 and 8.9 billion PBMCs per donor were obtained by leukapheresis. To increase sequencing depth and limit assay-specific biases, TCR repertoire library preparation and sequencing were carried out by different laboratories using diverse techniques. To estimate repertoire size and how much clonotypes are shared between individuals, the study performed deep sequencing of blood TCR repertoires from roughly five healthy adults.

Details on this clone: Its antigen specificity is not known. Per-base qualities were not stored, and no clone one base away is much larger. This CDR3 is also generated by other DNA sequences in the sample.

The germline V gene supplies CDR1 MDHEN and CDR2 SYDVKM. The CDR3 sequence holds 14 residues, the cysteine and phenylalanine included. CDR3 DNA only is kept here, 42 bases in frame from base 1. Between the V and J ends, shortened by 3 bases and 1 base respectively, the junction contains 8 bases. Using the deep immunoSEQ assay, multiplex PCR amplified TCR CDR3 regions from genomic DNA. Extracted genomic DNA from each cell subset was spread evenly across all wells of several immunoSEQ 96-well plates, with each plate serving as a replicate. Each replicate PCR for unsorted PBMC received roughly 290 ng genomic DNA, equal to tens of thousands of T cell genomes. Genomic DNA from unsorted PBMC was sequenced over ten immunoSEQ deep assay plates. Purified libraries were measured with a Qubit 3.0 fluorometer, size-checked on a Bioanalyzer 2100, and measured again with the KAPA Library Quantification kit. Every immunoSEQ 96-well plate was sequenced on a separate single-read 150-cycle Illumina NextSeq 550 flow cell. Processing in the source paper ran as follows. Because the immunoSEQ output held only junctional sequences and lacked quality scores, the filtering could not match the filtering applied to full-length reads. Sequences were annotated with PyIR, a Python wrapper for IgBLAST v1.9, using IMGT germline references to assign V/J genes and CDR3. Any read was removed if the V/J assignment was weak (E-value above 1e-6), the CDR3 was missing, or the read contained stop codons, out-of-frame junctions, or ambiguous translated residues. V3J clonotypes were defined as sequences sharing an identical inferred V gene, J gene, and CDR3 amino acid sequence. To compute the percentage overlap between repertoires, the number of shared unique clonotypes was divided by the size of the smaller repertoire. Richness of each repertoire was evaluated using RTK rarefaction, the Chao1 estimator, and Recon v2.1 estimates of unobserved clonotypes. As stored in TCRdb, this immuneACCESS dataset retains in-frame rearrangements with V and J assigned. A fraction of the clones does not appear; measured against another copy, unresolved V genes explain less than half of the discrepancy, and the remainder lacks a known reason. The V and J calls and clone size are taken from that table; D and trimming were inferred from the DNA. This sample is represented by some 490,000 clones; roughly 80% of them were singletons. More than 10% of the sample belongs to the ten largest clones.

The research as a whole found: Sampling was restricted to blood, and TCR repertoires in tissues likely differ from the TCR repertoires found in blood. Based on pairwise subsampling, the degree of clonotype sharing among donors was expected to be affected by sequencing depth. Because the study included a small number of donors, the genetic and exposure-history diversity represented was limited.

Healthy HIV-negative adults with no recently reported acute infections or vaccinations were included as donors. All donors were Caucasian adults living in Nashville, Tennessee, USA. For unsorted samples, some 90 million PBMCs were counted, and genomic DNA was extracted using the QIAamp DNA Blood Mini kit. Blood was obtained by leukapheresis, after which PBMCs were separated by Ficoll-Histopaque density gradient centrifugation and cryopreserved in liquid nitrogen vapor phase. This receptor chain uses TRBV28 and TRBJ2-3; TRBD2 could be the D gene, as 5 bases match. Source material: PBMCs. This TCR was recovered from a woman in her thirties or forties in good health. Some clones in this sample may be carry-over from other donors' samples. The DNA reads TGTGCCAGCAGTTTCCTAGCTGGCACAGATACGCAGTATTTT. The translation is CASSFLAGTDTQYF. Extended through the reference TRBV28 and TRBJ2-3 proteins, this CDR3 yields the full variable domain: DVKVTQSSRYLVKRTGEKVFLECVQDMDHENMFWYRQDPGLGLRLIYFSYDVKMKEKGDIPEGYSVSREKKERFSLILESASTNQTSMYLCASSFLAGTDTQYFGPGTRLTVL.